This TCR beta chain emerged from a study of T cell clonality in common variable immunodeficiency. The protocol was immunoSEQ multiplex PCR, while the TCRdb copy is restricted to in-frame clones and leaves out a portion. This sample comprises fewer than 60,000 clones, none seen once only. Study outcomes and limitations: Fewer TCRbeta clones were shared among CVID subjects than controls.

This clone showed up many times. Its antigen is as yet unknown. The missing CDR3 end, 3 residues past where the read stops, is filled in from the germline J gene. Unmatched junction bases numbered 2, after V lost 3 bases and J lost 1 base. The germline V gene has CDR1 LNHDA and CDR2 SQIVND (reference sequence). This CDR3 contains 15 residues. The V gene is TRBV19, the J gene TRBJ2-1, with 8 nucleotides matching TRBD1. The sample comprised peripheral blood mononuclear cells. The TCR originated in a person aged 18 to 69 in good health. The CDR3 is CASSITGGSYNEQFF. The CDR3 bases that were read are TGTGCCAGTAGTATCACAGGGGGTTCCTACAATGAG.